This TCR beta chain was sequenced during a study of cytomegalovirus exposure and HLA in healthy donors (dated by TCRdb to about 2017). Regarding the research as a whole: In an earlier analysis of under 600 of the donors, approximately 300 Gb of sequence data and 117 million unique TCR beta sequences from about 180 million T cells were reported. The later analysis used no new phenotypic data to find candidate immune exposures, relying instead on TCR beta sequences and their occurrence across donors. Typing coverage varied by locus: 629-630 donors for A, B, C, DRB1 and DQB1; around 560 for DQA1; more than 600 for DPA1; around 450 for DPB1. A later genetic analysis used genome-wide SNP genotypes for about three fifths of the 666 donors, treating that subset as a discovery cohort. The T cell repertoires of 550 to 850 subjects were profiled by immunosequencing and related to cytomegalovirus serostatus. Across approximately 400 genotyped donors of the cohort, an average of about 250,000 unique TCR beta nucleotide sequences per donor were sequenced, and approximately 19% of those sequences were non-productive. An early release covering over 500 HLA-typed donors comprised about 310 gigabases of sequencing data and 85 million or so unique TCR sequences. Every repertoire in the discovery cohort had been generated on one and the same sequencing platform. Among the 398 genotyped donors, approximately 81% belonged to the genetic ancestry cluster associated with self-reported Caucasian donors. HLA typing included class I and class II loci at four-digit resolution. An earlier analysis of fewer than 700 of the donors applied high-throughput TCR beta sequencing to assess whether each TCR beta V gene segment acted as functional or pseudogenic. In a later analysis, previously published TCR beta repertoires from hundreds of donors were re-analyzed and high-resolution HLA genotyping was added so that TCR occurrence patterns could be studied. Alongside the repertoire data, information on donor age, sex, ethnicity and CMV serostatus was compiled. Roughly five DR-DQ haplotypes were handled as single units for association and clustering because linkage in the cohort was strong. To predict cytomegalovirus infection status, the study brought together high-throughput TCR immunosequencing, statistical association of individual TCRs with disease status, and machine learning. A separate validation cohort of roughly 120 different subjects was used in addition to the roughly 670-subject first cohort. The aim of the study was to test whether cataloging public T cell receptors could identify signatures of past pathogen exposure. Overall results and qualifications from the work: The authors suggested that the approach could potentially be generalized to other disease states and immunological phenotypes. Sequencing depth was assumed to be roughly uniform across donors in the presence/absence analyses, though that assumption may not hold. A further reported finding was that TCR beta sequences accurately predicted the HLA-A and HLA-B alleles for most subjects in the first cohort. Because counts were too low, roughly 18 rarely observed V segments, including chromosome 9 orphons, were left out of the earlier analysis of 587 of the donors. Because the 87-base-pair reads could not distinguish some IMGT-functional V segments, including TRBV6-2 and TRBV6-3, those segments were excluded. The classifier was reported to diagnose cytomegalovirus status with high specificity and sensitivity in both the original and validation cohorts. Linkage disequilibrium might explain the correlated functional status among segregating V segments, but an unknown experimental factor could not be ruled out. According to a later analysis, TCR association rates differed among HLA loci, with DRB1 alleles showing the most associated TCRs and HLA-C alleles showing the fewest. A cluster of highly shared sequence variants was judged likely to be a technical artifact of the sequencing pipeline. Because some donors lacked HLA typing at each locus, the association tests relied only on the typed subset. In a later analysis, most CMV-associated TCR beta chains were found to appear HLA-restricted, with HLA associations seemingly driven largely by CMV exposure. The cohort was sequenced for TCR beta chains only, and without alpha or paired-chain data the features that could be detected were limited. While some public TCRs were present in many individuals, most TCR sequences turned up only very rarely across donors. Three of the identified cytomegalovirus-associated TCR beta chains were confirmed in vitro to be specific for cytomegalovirus antigens. Specific HLA alleles were associated with 18,000 or so TCR beta sequences at a false discovery rate of 0.05 in a later analysis. According to a later analysis, parvovirus B19, influenza, CMV and Epstein-Barr virus appeared linked to several top co-occurrence clusters. When HLA alleles, especially DR and DQ, strongly co-occurred, attributing TCR associations to individual alleles was difficult. The only immune exposure information available for the cohort was CMV serostatus. V-gene and J-gene trimming of TCR beta chains was associated with a missense DCLRE1C variant in a later genetic analysis, and the association was replicated in an independent cohort. The study gave a list of 150 to 200 TCR beta chains associated with cytomegalovirus. In a later genetic analysis, fewer N-insertions in productive TCRs were reported among donors in an Asian-associated ancestry cluster than the roughly 700-donor mean. Broadly in line with IMGT annotations, most TCR beta V segments showed up in productive rearrangements about 87% or about 30% of the time in an earlier analysis of 450 to 600 of the donors. Compared with equally common non-associated chains, HLA-associated TCR beta chains in a later analysis were more clonally expanded and had lower generation probabilities.

Comments on this clone: Its antigen remains unidentified. No base quality values were provided; no much bigger clone lies one nucleotide off.

The cohort comprised around 690 healthy bone marrow donors. At the time of sampling, all cohort members were nominally healthy, though unrecorded immune exposures were likely present. The donor was CMV seronegative and was included in the group of several hundred seronegative cohort members. Each donor provided a peripheral blood sample, and peripheral blood mononuclear cells were used for TCR beta sequencing. Genomic DNA extraction from the blood cell samples was performed with the Qiagen DNeasy Blood Extraction Kit. Trimming removed 2 bases from V and 9 bases from J; the gene matches leave 12 bases unexplained. The germline V gene encodes CDR1 MNHEY and CDR2 SMNVEV (reference sequence). The cysteine opens and the phenylalanine closes a CDR3 of 17 amino acids. The only DNA kept is the CDR3, 51 bases in frame from the first base. The library was obtained by the immunoSEQ multiplex PCR assay. For the multiplex PCR, a mixture combining 60 forward primers for TCR Vbeta segments and 13 reverse primers for TCR Jbeta segments was used. Amplification of the CDR3 region of rearranged TCR beta genes was performed with a multiplex PCR assay on genomic DNA. On the Illumina HiSeq System, the amplified TCR beta libraries were sequenced as 87-base-pair reads. In the paper's pipeline: In a later analysis, roughly 80 million unique TCR beta chains were counted across the roughly 670 repertoires, and around 11 million of these chains were shared by at least two donors. Raw reads were error-corrected and collapsed into unique sequences by a nearest-neighbor algorithm in which closely related sequences were merged to remove PCR and sequencing errors. Alignment of CDR3 sequences to IMGT reference sequences was used to assign V, D and J gene segments. For a sequence to be retained, at least a six-nucleotide match to both a V gene segment and a J gene segment was required. Rearrangements were classified as productive when the CDR3 lacked stop codons and remained in frame with V and J, and all other rearrangements were classified as non-productive. Following IMGT convention, CDR3 was defined as the stretch from the second conserved V-encoded cysteine up to the conserved J-encoded phenylalanine. In an earlier analysis of around 640 of the donors, sequences lacking an unambiguous match to a single V gene segment were excluded. In an earlier analysis of 587 of the donors, V segments were called functional above 56.7% productive rearrangements and were called segregating when the between-donor standard deviation exceeded 5%. To diagnose cytomegalovirus status from the catalog of TCR beta chain sequences, a statistical classification framework was built. V and J gene assignment, in a later analysis, came from comparing TCR nucleotide sequences with IMGT/GENE-DB human TR gene sequences. Using the TCRdist pipeline, a later analysis assigned CDR3 sequences along with most-parsimonious VDJ recombination scenarios. In a later analysis, each TCR beta chain was defined by its CDR3 amino acid sequence together with its V-gene family, and reads lacking a unique V-gene family were excluded. As a way to deal with suspected cross-contamination and a sequencing artifact, a later analysis dropped 450 to 600 nucleotide sequences that were highly shared and had low generation probability. In a later analysis, a clonal expansion index for each public chain was calculated from normalized within-repertoire ranks of inferred template counts. In a later analysis, generation probabilities were computed with a VDJ recombination model fitted to out-of-frame rearrangements, and the resulting probabilities were checked against IGoR. In a later analysis, hypergeometric tests were used to score TCR-TCR, TCR-HLA and TCR-CMV co-occurrence, with a repertoire-size bias correction applied to TCR pairs. In a later analysis, false discovery rates were estimated by permuting HLA or CMV assignments 20 times. In a later analysis, co-occurring TCRs were grouped using DBSCAN, with TCRdist sequence similarity added in when clustering inside HLA-allele-positive subsets. Repertoires with fewer than 30,000 or more than 120,000 public chains were left out of co-occurrence clustering, as were several repertoires with anomalous nucleotide sharing. Held by TCRdb, this immuneACCESS table contains in-frame sequences only and omits some clones. Under half of the omission traces to an unresolved V gene where checked; the cause of the rest is unknown. D and trimming were read from the DNA, whereas the V and J calls and clone size are those reported in that table. The sample includes 150,000 to 200,000 clones, with roughly four fifths observed a single time. Together, the top ten hold about 1.6% of the sample.

The sequence was obtained from a man aged 45-65 years in good health and CMV-seronegative. The chain employs TRBV27 and TRBJ2-3; the junction holds 12 bases that match TRBD2. Sequencing was carried out using PBMCs. Read as DNA, the sequence is TGTGCCAGCAGTTTAAGGCTAGCGGGGGGGCTACAAGGCACGCAGTATTTT. Translated, this gives CASSLRLAGGLQGTQYF.